Below are 10 T cell receptor beta chains sequenced from a single sample in a study of cytomegalovirus exposure and HLA in healthy donors. Amplification used 60 Vbeta primers and 13 Jbeta primers. Some clones are missing from TCRdb's copy, which holds only in-frame ones; the method was immunoSEQ multiplex PCR. Of 75,000 to 100,000 clones listed, approximately 7.7% are singletons. Sequenced: PBMCs. These TCRs come from a man aged 50-60 years in good health and CMV-seronegative.

The rearrangement links TRBV19 to TRBJ1-5, with a possible D match to TRBD1 (5 bases). The V end lost 7 bases, the J end lost 7 bases, and 17 bases lay between the germline ends. CDR3 length: 14 amino acids. CDR1 LNHDA and CDR2 SQIVND come from the germline V gene (reference sequence). The CDR3 sequence: CASKTRGGVQPQHF. CDR3 nucleotide sequence: TGTGCCAGTAAAACCCGGGGAGGGGTCCAGCCCCAGCATTTT.

In its sample, this clone was seen a few times. V gene TRBV6-5 combines with J gene TRBJ1-2; 8 bases line up with TRBD1. The V gene's germline CDR1 is MNHEY and CDR2 SVGAGI. This CDR3 has 14 amino acids. V shed 7 bases, J shed 2 bases, and the junction held 6 bases outside the gene matches. CDR3: CASTRTGRNYGYTF. The CDR3 nucleotides are TGTGCCAGCACCCGGACAGGGAGGAACTATGGCTACACCTTC.

The chain combines TRBV5-5 with TRBJ1-3; possibly TRBD1 for D (6 bases). The CDR3 is 16 residues long. Germline V gene data show CDR1 as SGHKS and CDR2 as YYEKEE (reference sequence). Deletions cut 0 bases from V and 0 bases from J, with 10 bases between. The CDR3 protein is CASSLGQAYSGNTIYF. CDR3 coding DNA: TGTGCCAGCAGCTTGGGACAGGCGTACTCTGGAAACACCATATATTTT.

The chain uses TRBV19 and TRBJ1-2, with 7 bases identical to TRBD1. Trimming at V came to 6 bases and at J to 2 bases, leaving 6 bases not matched to a gene. This CDR3 region has 14 residues. In germline, CDR1 is LNHDA, CDR2 SQIVND (reference sequence). The CDR3 region has the DNA TGTGCCAGTAGAACCGGGACAGCAAACTATGGCTACACCTTC. It yields the protein CASRTGTANYGYTF.

The genes are TRBV7-2 and TRBJ2-5; TRBD1 matches at 9 bases. Matching the DNA end better, TRBJ2-7 makes the J call doubtful. The CDR3 has 15 amino acids. Germline loops: CDR1 SGHTA, CDR2 FQGNSA. The CDR3 nucleotides are TGTGCCAGCAGCCTGGCCGGGACAGGGACCTACGAGCAGTACTTC. Its protein is CASSLAGTGTYEQYF.

CDR3 sequence (DNA): TGTGCCAGCAGCCCCCGACAGGGGGCGAGTGAGCAGTACTTC. This translates into CASSPRQGASEQYF. V is TRBV6-5 and J is TRBJ2-7; TRBD1 aligns across 10 bases. V dropped 6 bases and J dropped 7; count of bases not matched to a gene: 9. Germline V gene sequence: CDR1 MNHEY, CDR2 SVGAGI. This CDR3 comprises 14 residues.

The rearrangement joins TRBV2 to TRBJ1-2, with no clear D. Germline loops: CDR1 SNHLY, CDR2 FYNNEI. The CDR3 runs to 11 residues. The ends were cut back, 8 bases at V and 8 bases at J, with 12 bases in the middle. The CDR3 here is CASGLAEGYTF. For the CDR3, the DNA is TGTGCCAGCGGACTGGCTGAAGGCTACACCTTC.

The CDR3 region has the DNA TGCGCCAGCAGCTTGGCCGGGACAGGGGGTCAAGAGACCCAGTACTTC. Translation: CASSLAGTGGQETQYF. The chain is built from TRBV5-1 and TRBJ2-5; TRBD1 aligns across 11 bases. Losses at the gene ends were 0 bases for V and 2 bases for J; bases not matched to a gene: 3. Germline CDR1 SGHRS, CDR2 YFSETQ. This CDR3 spans 16 amino acids. The whole variable domain, filled in from reference TRBV5-1 and TRBJ2-5, reads KAGVTQTPRYLIKTRGQQVTLSCSPISGHRSVSWYQQTPGQGLQFLFEYFSETQRNKGNFPGRFSGRQFSNSRSEMNVSTLELGDSALYLCASSLAGTGGQETQYFGPGTRLLVL.

The V gene is TRBV6-1, the J gene TRBJ1-2, with D tentatively TRBD1 (6 bases). V was trimmed by 2 bases and J by 10 bases, leaving 14 bases between them. CDR1 is MNHNS, CDR2 SASEGT, per germline. This CDR3 contains 13 residues. The CDR3 DNA follows: TGTGCCAGCAGTGAATTTGGGGCAGGGGCCTACACCTTC. As protein: CASSEFGAGAYTF.

By its share, this clone is medium-sized. This chain uses TRBV4-3 with TRBJ1-3; TRBD1 might be the D (5 bases). This CDR3 spans 16 amino acids. Germline-derived CDR1 and CDR2 are LGHNA and YSLEER. The germline V and J ends were trimmed by 1 base and 1 base, with 11 bases remaining between them. The CDR3 coding sequence is TGCGCCAGCAGCCAAGGCCGGGGGACTTCTGGAAACACCATATATTTT. Amino acids: CASSQGRGTSGNTIYF.